This TCR beta chain is drawn from a study of cytomegalovirus exposure and HLA in healthy donors. The wider study: The same platform was used for the approximately 110 validation repertoires and the approximately 670 first-cohort repertoires, a later analysis reported. Study-level points and caveats: Researchers catalogued approximately 170 TCR beta chains as cytomegalovirus-associated.

TCRdb's table, derived via immunoSEQ multiplex PCR, lists solely in-frame clones and lacks some. The sample includes under 350,000 clones, 65% to 90% of them seen just once. The count of this clone is one. Its antigen is unidentified. The sample consisted of PBMCs. The clonotype originates from a woman younger than 30 in good health and CMV-seronegative.

This chain's CDR3 is CASSLLVSVNTEAFF. In DNA form, the CDR3 reads TGCGCCAGCAGCTTGCTCGTCAGTGTGAACACTGAAGCTTTCTTT. The chain links TRBV5-1 to TRBJ1-1, with D uncertain. Trimming pared 1 base from V and 0 bases from J, leaving 10 bases between. The germline V gene encodes CDR1 SGHRS and CDR2 YFSETQ. This CDR3 region has 15 residues.